The 25 T cell receptor beta chains in this list originate from one sample, sequenced in a study of blood T cell repertoires in COVID-19. The table came from immunoSEQ multiplex PCR; TCRdb's copy has only in-frame clones and leaves some out. Of 200,000 to 300,000 clones in the sample, 75% to 85% were seen once. Sequences were obtained from peripheral blood. The receptors come from a woman in her fifties or sixties with active or convalescent COVID-19.

V usage is TRBV18 and J usage is TRBJ2-7; 10 nucleotides match TRBD1. Germline trimming cut 0 bases from V and 3 bases from J; bases unmatched to any gene: 5. The CDR3 is 16 amino acids. CDR1 and CDR2 from the germline V gene are KGHSH and LQKENI. This CDR3 is CASSPPSRDRGYEQYF. The CDR3 bases are TGTGCCAGCTCACCACCTAGCCGGGACAGGGGCTACGAGCAGTACTTC.

This clone was seen more than once but under ten times. This sequence joins TRBV4-2 and TRBJ2-4; 8 bases are a match to TRBD2. The CDR3 is 17 amino acids. Germline loops: CDR1 LGHNA, CDR2 YNFKEQ. The V gene end was trimmed by 5 bases and the J gene end by 1 base; junction bases not matched to a gene: 10. The CDR3 loop is CASSERAGGRAKNIQYF. CDR3 bases: TGTGCCAGCAGCGAACGGGCGGGGGGCCGGGCCAAAAACATTCAGTACTTC.

The DNA of the CDR3 is TGTGCCACCAGCAGACAGCGGGGAATCGCTGGAAACACCATATATTTT. Residues: CATSRQRGIAGNTIYF. This chain links TRBV15 with TRBJ1-3; D unresolved. The V gene lost 2 bases and the J gene lost 2 bases, with 13 bases spanning the gap. This CDR3 contains 16 residues. Germline V lookup: CDR1 LNHNV, CDR2 YYDKDF (reference sequence).

This clone came up a few times. The J gene is TRBJ1-1, the V gene TRBV19; D gene ambiguous. There are 11 residues in the CDR3. CDR1 LNHDA and CDR2 SQIVND come from the germline V gene (reference sequence). V lost 4 bases to trimming and J lost 11 bases, with 11 bases between them. The CDR3 DNA follows: TGTGCCAGTAGTACCGGGTTTGGGGCTTTCTTT. Protein: CASSTGFGAFF. The full variable domain, its missing parts supplied by reference TRBV19 and TRBJ1-1, is DGGITQSPKYLFRKEGQNVTLSCEQNLNHDAMYWYRQDPGQGLRLIYYSQIVNDFQKGDIAEGYSVSREKKESFPLTVTSAQKNPTAFYLCASSTGFGAFFGQGTRLTVV.

The chain combines TRBV6-5 with TRBJ2-4; TRBD2 aligns across 8 bases. With 10 bases clipped from V and 6 bases from J, the junction kept 2 bases outside the gene matches. Germline-derived CDR1 and CDR2 are MNHEY and SVGAGI. This CDR3 region has 11 residues. For the CDR3, the DNA is TGTGCCACCGGGGGGGGAAACATTCAGTACTTC. Translation gives CATGGGNIQYF.

The rearrangement joins TRBV10-1 to TRBJ1-1; TRBD1 aligns across 11 bases. CDR1 is WNHNN and CDR2 is SYGVQD in the germline V gene (reference sequence). The length of the CDR3 is 15 residues. Trimming cost V 5 bases and J 3 bases; bases outside gene matches: 5. Here the CDR3 reads CASSSGQGADTEAFF. CDR3 coding DNA: TGCGCCAGCAGTTCTGGACAGGGGGCAGACACTGAAGCTTTCTTT.

This clone was seen only once. V gene TRBV7-6 combines with J gene TRBJ2-5; D is ambiguous. Germline V gene lookup returns CDR1 SGHVS and CDR2 FNYEAQ. V lost 5 bases to trimming and J lost 3 bases, with 10 bases between them. This CDR3 spans 13 amino acids. The CDR3 nucleotides read TGTGCCAGCAGCGCGGCGGCCGAAGAGACCCAGTACTTC. Its translation is CASSAAAEETQYF.

In nucleotides, the CDR3 is TGTGCCAGCAGCCGATTGGGCGTCTGGATAGAAGCTTTCTTT. Protein sequence: CASSRLGVWIEAFF. This chain links TRBV21-1 with TRBJ1-1; the table's D call of TRBD1 was not tested on the DNA. TRBV21-1 is recorded as a pseudogene. The CDR3 has 14 residues.

For the CDR3, the DNA is TGTGCCAGCAGCTTAAGAGTGGCACAGGGGGCCGGGGAGCTGTTTTTT. This codes for CASSLRVAQGAGELFF. V and J are TRBV11-2 and TRBJ2-2; 8 bases match TRBD1. This CDR3 has 16 residues. Germline lookup yields CDR1 SGHAT and CDR2 FQNNGV. With V trimmed by 2 bases and J by 6 bases, 8 bases remained unmatched. Full variable domain (outside the CDR3, taken from reference TRBV11-2 and TRBJ2-2): EAGVAQSPRYKIIEKRQSVAFWCNPISGHATLYWYQQILGQGPKLLIQFQNNGVVDDSQLPKDRFSAERLKGVDSTLKIQPAKLEDSAVYLCASSLRVAQGAGELFFGEGSRLTVL.

The chain employs TRBV21-1 and TRBJ2-2; the table's D call, TRBD1, was not checked against the DNA. TRBV21-1 is described as a pseudogene. The CDR3 totals 15 residues. CDR3 sequence reads: CASSKSTDDTGELFF. The CDR3 nucleotides read TGTGCCAGCAGCAAATCCACAGACGACACCGGGGAGCTGTTTTTT.

The rearrangement links TRBV15 to TRBJ1-3, with TRBD1 matching 7 bases. The CDR3 length is 16 residues. The trim removed 1 base at V and 0 bases at J, leaving 3 bases unmatched. Germline V gene sequence: CDR1 LNHNV, CDR2 YYDKDF (reference sequence). CDR3 amino acids: CATSRGTGSSGNTIYF. Here the CDR3 DNA reads TGTGCCACCAGCAGAGGGACAGGAAGCTCTGGAAACACCATATATTTT.

This sequence joins TRBV7-2 and TRBJ1-4, with D tentatively TRBD1 (5 bases). The CDR3 length is 17 residues. Germline V lookup: CDR1 SGHTA, CDR2 FQGNSA. With 2 bases removed from V and 2 bases from J, the gap between germline ends came to 15 bases. The CDR3 protein is CASSLSAGSGTNEKLFF. The CDR3 DNA reads TGTGCCAGCAGCTTATCGGCAGGTTCAGGGACTAATGAAAAACTGTTTTTT.

The rearrangement joins TRBV3-1 (or the pseudogene TRBV3-2) to TRBJ2-7; the match to TRBD2 covers 7 bases. The J segment lost 4 bases and the V segment lost 0 bases, leaving 9 bases of the junction unmatched. This CDR3 has 16 amino acids. Germline CDR1 LGHDT, CDR2 YNNKEL (reference sequence). The CDR3 coding sequence is TGTGCCAGCAGCCAAGATGGGGGGGTTGGGGCTTACGAGCAGTACTTC. It translates to CASSQDGGVGAYEQYF.

The chain has TRBV5-1 and TRBJ1-6, with TRBD1 matching 7 bases. Germline CDR1 SGHRS, CDR2 YFSETQ. CDR3 size: 16 residues. J gave up 0 bases and V 4 bases, and 4 bases lay outside the gene matches. Here the CDR3 reads CASSPGDSSYNSPLHF. The CDR3 DNA reads TGCGCCAGCAGCCCTGGGGACAGCTCCTATAATTCACCCCTCCACTTT.

J is TRBJ1-1 and V is TRBV5-5; D gene ambiguous. The germline V and J ends were trimmed by 2 bases and 0 bases, with 14 bases remaining between them. There are 16 residues in the CDR3. Germline V gene sequence: CDR1 SGHKS, CDR2 YYEKEE (reference sequence). CDR3 sequence reads: CASSFLGLTMNTEAFF. The DNA of the CDR3 is TGTGCCAGCAGCTTTCTAGGCCTAACTATGAACACTGAAGCTTTCTTT.

The chain recombines TRBV10-2 with TRBJ1-1; the match to TRBD1 covers 8 bases. Germline CDR1 WSHSY, CDR2 SAAADI. After removal of 6 bases from V and 0 bases from J, the junction contained 12 bases not matched to a gene. CDR3 length: 17 residues. The DNA of the CDR3 is TGCGCCAGCAGCAAAGGGAGACAGGGGATAGTGAACACTGAAGCTTTCTTT. It yields the protein CASSKGRQGIVNTEAFF.

The rearrangement uses TRBV9 and TRBJ2-3; 7 nucleotides align to TRBD2. This CDR3 is built from 15 residues. V lost 4 bases and J lost 5; bases outside the gene matches: 10. The V gene's germline CDR1 is SGDLS and CDR2 YYNGEE. The CDR3 sequence: CASSSSSGAEDTQYF. CDR3 nucleotide sequence: TGTGCCAGCAGCTCTTCGAGCGGGGCCGAAGATACGCAGTATTTT.

This clone was detected once. The chain uses TRBV7-9 and TRBJ2-1; 8 nucleotides agree with TRBD1. Trimming at V came to 2 bases and at J to 8 bases, leaving 14 bases not matched to a gene. CDR3 length: 17 amino acids. Germline CDR1 SEHNR, CDR2 FQNEAQ (reference sequence). The CDR3 region is CASSLMSGGTGIDEQFF. In DNA form, the CDR3 reads TGTGCCAGCAGCTTAATGTCTGGCGGGACAGGAATCGATGAGCAGTTCTTC.

V is TRBV19 and J is TRBJ2-3; D perhaps matches TRBD2 (6 bases). V was cut by 7 bases and J by 5 bases, with 10 bases left in between. Germline CDR1 is LNHDA and CDR2 is SQIVND (reference sequence). The CDR3 has 12 residues. CDR3 coding DNA: TGTGCCAGTACGGCCGGGGGAGATACGCAGTATTTT. Its translation: CASTAGGDTQYF.

The chain uses TRBV9 and TRBJ2-1, with 9 bases lining up with TRBD2. This CDR3 region has 16 residues. CDR1 is SGDLS and CDR2 is YYNGEE in the germline V gene. Trimming cost V 4 bases and J 5 bases; bases outside gene matches: 10. This CDR3 is CASSRQGLASDNEQFF. The CDR3 DNA sequence: TGTGCCAGCAGCCGCCAAGGACTAGCGTCAGACAATGAGCAGTTCTTC.

The chain couples TRBV30 to TRBJ1-5; D perhaps matches TRBD1 (5 bases). V was shortened by 3 bases and J by 4 bases, with 19 bases between the two germline ends. CDR1 GTSNPN and CDR2 SVGIG come from the germline V gene (reference sequence). This CDR3 has 16 amino acids. The CDR3 DNA reads TGTGCCTGGAGGAGGCCTTGGGTCCAGGGTAATCAGCCCCAGCATTTT. Protein product: CAWRRPWVQGNQPQHF.

This chain links TRBV28 with TRBJ2-2, with a weak D call TRBD1 (7 bases). Germline V gene data show CDR1 as MDHEN and CDR2 as SYDVKM. CDR3 size: 12 residues. V shed 6 bases and J shed 12 bases, with 14 bases lying between them. CDR3 DNA: TGTGCCAGCAGGGTCCCAGGGGGGAAGCTGTTTTTT. Translation: CASRVPGGKLFF.

This clone was counted a single time. The gene calls are TRBV13 and TRBJ1-2; no clear D gene. Trimming pared 0 bases from V and 4 bases from J, leaving 15 bases between. This CDR3 is built from 16 residues. CDR1 PRHDT and CDR2 FYEKMQ come from the germline V gene (reference sequence). CDR3 protein: CASSLGQTWLGYGYTF. In nucleotides, the CDR3 is TGTGCCAGCAGCTTAGGCCAAACTTGGCTAGGCTATGGCTACACCTTC.

This rearrangement joins TRBV10-2 to TRBJ1-5; TRBD1 matches 7 bases. The CDR3 runs 14 residues. Germline-derived CDR1 and CDR2 are WSHSY and SAAADI. Trimming removed 10 bases from V and 0 bases from J; junction bases left unmatched: 6. The CDR3: CATRAGGSNQPQHF. The CDR3 DNA reads TGCGCCACCAGGGCAGGGGGTAGCAATCAGCCCCAGCATTTT.

The rearrangement links TRBV10-2 to TRBJ2-7, with 10 positions matching TRBD2. V trimming: 2 bases; J trimming: 4 bases; junction bases outside the gene matches: 5. Germline V gene sequence: CDR1 WSHSY, CDR2 SAAADI. This CDR3 spans 15 amino acids. The CDR3 loop reads CASSETAGGRYEQYF. The CDR3 DNA reads TGCGCCAGCAGTGAGACAGCGGGGGGGCGATACGAGCAGTACTTC.